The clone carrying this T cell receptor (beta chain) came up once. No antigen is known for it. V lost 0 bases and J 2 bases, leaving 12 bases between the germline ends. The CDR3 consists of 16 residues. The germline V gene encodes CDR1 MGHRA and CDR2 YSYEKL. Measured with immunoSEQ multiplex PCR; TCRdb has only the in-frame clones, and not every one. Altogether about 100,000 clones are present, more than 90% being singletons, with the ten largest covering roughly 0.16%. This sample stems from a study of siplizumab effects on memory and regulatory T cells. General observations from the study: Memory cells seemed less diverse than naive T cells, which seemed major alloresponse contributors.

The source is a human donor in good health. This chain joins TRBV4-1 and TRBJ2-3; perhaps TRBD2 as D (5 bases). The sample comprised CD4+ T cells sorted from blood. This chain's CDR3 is CASSQDPQRLTDTQYF. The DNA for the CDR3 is TGCGCCAGCAGCCAAGATCCCCAGCGGCTCACAGATACGCAGTATTTT.